The rows below give T cell receptor beta chains drawn from one sample of a study of CXCR3-negative and CXCR3-positive naive CD8 T cells. From the 5' RACE reads, TCRdb lists one entry per CDR3 protein and no DNA. Its listing shows approximately 100,000 distinct CDR3 sequences. Sequences were obtained from naive CXCR3+ CD8+ T cells from blood. The receptors come from a human donor in good health. Some clones in this sample may be carry-over from other donors' samples. CDR3s include the opening cysteine and the closing phenylalanine or tryptophan.

v_gene	j_gene	CDR3aa
TRBV5-6	TRBJ2-5	CASSFTLQETQYF
TRBV29-1	TRBJ2-7	CSVEDRGVSLRSYEQYF
TRBV29-1	TRBJ2-1	CSGRPGTGIFDGQFF
TRBV12-3/TRBV12-4	TRBJ2-1	CASSFGQGPYNEQFF
TRBV7-7	TRBJ2-1	CASSFGAGPAGSYNEQFF
TRBV6-5	TRBJ2-1	CASRLAGGAYNEQFF
TRBV28	TRBJ2-2	CASSLPGLAGTGELFF
TRBV30	TRBJ2-7	CALEPGEGEQYF
TRBV14	TRBJ2-2	CASSHRLAGFTGELFF
TRBV9	TRBJ2-7	CASSLGETRGDYEQYF
TRBV7-9	TRBJ1-1	CASSSGTGGEAFF
TRBV7-9	TRBJ2-1	CASSPTSGGRDEQFF
TRBV5-1	TRBJ2-7	CASSLGDHYEQYF
TRBV3-1	TRBJ1-1	CASSQGLGGTEAFF
TRBV14	TRBJ1-5	CASSQDHWYGQPQHF
TRBV7-9	TRBJ2-7	CASSLGVDEQYF
TRBV29-1	TRBJ1-2	CSGWDWSYGYTF
TRBV9	TRBJ1-5	CASSVGGAARQPQHF
TRBV27	TRBJ1-1	CASSLDGGKDTEAFF
TRBV12-3/TRBV12-4	TRBJ2-2	CASSSADKAGELFF
TRBV29-1	TRBJ2-2	CSVEAGNTGELFF
TRBV4-1	TRBJ2-3	CASSQSRADTQYF